The 27 T cell receptor beta chains listed next were all sequenced from one sample in a study of beta chain features in type 1 diabetes. Findings and limits, study-wide: Type 1 diabetes patients had moderately but significantly shorter TCRB CDR3s in all four CD4+ subsets.

These TCRs' antigens remain unknown. The sequenced template was cDNA made from the entire isolated RNA. TCRdb's table, derived via immunoSEQ multiplex PCR, lists solely in-frame clones and lacks some. The table shows 120,000 to 150,000 clones, with more than 10% occurring only once. Input material: central memory CD4+ T cells from blood. These receptors were obtained from a man between 18 and 35 years old with type 1 diabetes.

Points on this clone: Other DNA sequences from this sample encode an identical CDR3 as well. The chain recombines TRBV5-4 with TRBJ2-7; D uncertain. Germline V lookup: CDR1 SGHNT, CDR2 YYREEE (reference sequence). The CDR3 is made up of 12 amino acids. V was shortened by 3 bases and J by 4 bases, with 8 bases between the two germline ends. The CDR3 loop reads CASSSGEYEQYF. CDR3 coding DNA: TGTGCCAGCAGCTCCGGCGAGTACGAGCAGTACTTC.

This clone was counted ten times or more. Other DNA sequences in the sample encode the same CDR3. This chain connects TRBV7-9 to TRBJ2-2; D is unclear. This CDR3 comprises 12 residues. Between the trimmed V and J ends, which lost 5 bases and 6 bases, there was a span of 7 bases. Germline V lookup: CDR1 SEHNR, CDR2 FQNEAQ (reference sequence). The CDR3 DNA reads as TGTGCCAGCAGCCCCCGGTCCGGGGAGCTGTTTTTT. Its translation is CASSPRSGELFF.

This clone turned up a few times. The chain uses TRBV28 and TRBJ1-1; maybe TRBD1 (5 bases). Trimming cost V 5 bases and J 0 bases, with 7 bases left between them. The length of the CDR3 is 13 residues. Germline V gene lookup returns CDR1 MDHEN and CDR2 SYDVKM. The CDR3 sequence: CASSMTVNTEAFF. CDR3 coding DNA: TGTGCCAGCAGTATGACAGTGAACACTGAAGCTTTCTTT.

This clone was found a few times. The V and J genes are TRBV25-1 and TRBJ2-7; D unresolved. CDR3 length: 13 residues. V gave up 6 bases and J gave up 2 bases, with 11 bases separating them. Germline CDR1 and CDR2: MGHDK and SYGVNS. CDR3 in DNA: TGTGCCAGCAGACCGCAGGCTACCTACGAGCAGTACTTC. Protein: CASRPQATYEQYF.

Points on this clone: Other nucleotide sequences in the sample specify the same CDR3. DNA of the CDR3: TGTGCCAGCAGCTTAGAGCGGCCCCCTAAAGAGACCCAGTACTTC. Translation: CASSLERPPKETQYF. The chain employs TRBV7-6 and TRBJ2-5; D is perhaps TRBD2 (5 bases). The CDR3 is 15 amino acids. Germline loops: CDR1 SGHVS, CDR2 FNYEAQ. Trimming stripped 1 base from V and 3 bases from J, with 12 bases between.

This clone has a count of ten or more. The chain has TRBV9 and TRBJ2-4; D not resolved. In germline, CDR1 is SGDLS, CDR2 YYNGEE. There are 14 residues in the CDR3. V was trimmed by 0 bases and J by 6 bases, leaving 10 bases between them. The DNA of the CDR3 is TGTGCCAGCAGCGTAGAAGGAAGTGGAAACATTCAGTACTTC. Translating gives CASSVEGSGNIQYF.

This clone was seen a few times. The V call is TRBV5-1, the J call TRBJ1-2; D is unresolved. Germline CDR1 SGHRS, CDR2 YFSETQ. There are 13 residues in the CDR3. The V end lost 2 bases, the J end lost 7 bases, and 12 bases lay between the germline ends. The CDR3 sequence: CASSFDLEAGYTF. Here the CDR3 DNA reads TGCGCCAGCAGCTTCGACCTCGAGGCTGGCTACACCTTC.

CDR3 residues: CASSLAGLAEGETQYF. The CDR3, as DNA: TGTGCCAGCAGCTTGGCCGGGTTAGCGGAGGGAGAGACCCAGTACTTC. V gene TRBV5-4 combines with J gene TRBJ2-5, with TRBD2 as a possible D gene (6 bases). CDR3 length: 16 residues. CDR1 and CDR2 from the germline V gene are SGHNT and YYREEE (reference sequence). The V and J ends lost 0 bases and 4 bases respectively, with 16 bases between them. Full variable domain (remainder filled in from reference TRBV5-4 and TRBJ2-5): ETGVTQSPTHLIKTRGQQVTLRCSSQSGHNTVSWYQQALGQGPQFIFQYYREEENGRGNFPPRFSGLQFPNYSSELNVNALELDDSALYLCASSLAGLAEGETQYFGPGTRLLVL.

There are a few counts of this clone. This rearrangement joins TRBV7-2 to TRBJ2-6; D is unresolved. The V end was cut by 2 bases, the J end by 0 bases, with 5 bases between. Germline-derived CDR1 and CDR2 are SGHTA and FQGNSA. The CDR3 runs 15 residues. CDR3 amino acids: CASSLHNSGANVLTF. CDR3 nucleotide sequence: TGTGCCAGCAGCTTACACAACTCTGGGGCCAACGTCCTGACTTTC. Full variable domain (remainder filled in from reference TRBV7-2 and TRBJ2-6): GAGVSQSPSNKVTEKGKDVELRCDPISGHTALYWYRQSLGQGLEFLIYFQGNSAPDKSGLPSDRFSAERTGGSVSTLTIQRTQQEDSAVYLCASSLHNSGANVLTFGAGSRLTVL.

This clone was counted a few times. The gene calls are TRBV11-2 and TRBJ2-5, with 8 bases that match TRBD1. The germline V gene has CDR1 SGHAT and CDR2 FQNNGV. This CDR3 is 15 amino acids long. V was pared by 2 bases and J by 3 bases, with 5 bases of the junction left unmatched. The CDR3, as DNA: TGTGCCAGCAGCTTATCAGGGGGCCGAGAAGAGACCCAGTACTTC. This sequence encodes CASSLSGGREETQYF.

This clone was seen a handful of times. The J gene is TRBJ2-4, the V gene TRBV11-2; 7 bases agree with TRBD1. Germline V gene data show CDR1 as SGHAT and CDR2 as FQNNGV. This CDR3 region has 14 residues. Trimming at V came to 1 base and at J to 6 bases, leaving 3 bases not matched to a gene. CDR3 in amino acids: CASSLGGGGNIQYF. The CDR3 nucleotides are TGTGCCAGCAGCTTAGGAGGGGGCGGAAACATTCAGTACTTC.

This chain uses TRBV18 with TRBJ2-7; no clear D gene. The germline V gene encodes CDR1 KGHSH and CDR2 LQKENI. The V and J ends lost 4 bases and 2 bases respectively, with 9 bases between them. CDR3 size: 13 residues. This CDR3 reads CASSQLEPYEQYF. The CDR3 DNA sequence: TGTGCCAGCTCACAACTCGAACCCTACGAGCAGTACTTC.

V and J are TRBV11-3 and TRBJ1-6, with D tentatively TRBD1 (6 bases). Germline CDR1 reads SGHNT; CDR2 reads YENEEA. The CDR3 runs 15 residues. Deletions cut 1 base from V and 14 bases from J, with 18 bases between. CDR3 in amino acids: CASSLAGAGEGSLHF. The CDR3 region has the DNA TGTGCCAGCAGCTTAGCGGGGGCAGGGGAAGGATCCCTCCACTTT.

The chain recombines TRBV28 with TRBJ1-3; D is unresolved. V shed 3 bases and J shed 15 bases, with 15 bases lying between them. The CDR3 contains 12 residues. Germline V gene lookup returns CDR1 MDHEN and CDR2 SYDVKM. In DNA, the CDR3 is TGTGCCAGCAGTTTCCGAGGGCAGGTGGAATATTTT. Amino acid sequence: CASSFRGQVEYF.

This clone was recorded a few times. The rearrangement links TRBV5-1 to TRBJ2-7; D not certain. From germline, CDR1 is SGHRS and CDR2 YFSETQ. The V end was cut by 4 bases, the J end by 6 bases, with 14 bases between. This CDR3 comprises 13 residues. In DNA, the CDR3 is TGCGCCAGCAGCATAGGATCGCTCCCCGAGCAGTACTTC. The encoded protein is CASSIGSLPEQYF.

This clone appeared a few times. The CDR3 sequence: CASSLTAGANYGYTF. DNA of the CDR3: TGTGCCAGCAGCTTAACGGCAGGAGCTAACTATGGCTACACCTTC. V and J are TRBV7-2 and TRBJ1-2; D call uncertain. Germline V lookup: CDR1 SGHTA, CDR2 FQGNSA. Trimming pared 2 bases from V and 0 bases from J, leaving 10 bases between. This CDR3 has 15 amino acids.

This clone was seen a handful of times. V and J are TRBV10-3 and TRBJ2-7; 7 bases match TRBD2. Germline assignment: CDR1 ENHRY and CDR2 SYGVKD. The J segment lost 3 bases and the V segment lost 7 bases, leaving 6 bases of the junction unmatched. The CDR3 runs 13 residues. The CDR3 reads CAITPAGVYEQYF. The CDR3 region has the DNA TGTGCCATCACCCCGGCGGGGGTCTACGAGCAGTACTTC.

The sample holds many counts of this clone. The chain joins TRBV30 to TRBJ1-6, with D maybe TRBD1 (6 bases). V lost 4 bases and J 7 bases, leaving 11 bases between the germline ends. Germline V gene data show CDR1 as GTSNPN and CDR2 as SVGIG (reference sequence). The CDR3 loop spans 13 amino acids. In nucleotides, the CDR3 is TGTGCCTGGAATGGGCAGGGGAATTCACCCCTCCACTTT. Its protein is CAWNGQGNSPLHF.

The chain has TRBV7-6 and TRBJ1-4; D may be TRBD1 (6 bases). V shed 5 bases and J shed 2 bases, with 15 bases lying between them. The CDR3 covers 16 residues. Per the germline V gene, CDR1 is SGHVS and CDR2 is FNYEAQ. The CDR3: CASSADGGGTNEKLFF. DNA of the CDR3: TGTGCCAGCAGCGCTGACGGGGGCGGGACTAATGAAAAACTGTTTTTT.

This clone was recorded a few times. V usage is TRBV2 and J usage is TRBJ1-2; D gene ambiguous. The V end was cut by 6 bases, the J end by 2 bases, with 10 bases between. CDR1 is SNHLY and CDR2 is FYNNEI in the germline V gene. The CDR3 spans 13 residues. The CDR3 region has the DNA TGTGCCAGCAGCCAGGCGCAAAACTATGGCTACACCTTC. Translated, it gives CASSQAQNYGYTF.

The chain combines TRBV29-1 with TRBJ1-2, with D unresolved. Per germline, CDR1 SQVTM and CDR2 ANQGSEA. CDR3 length: 13 amino acids. Trimming left V 2 bases short and J 8 bases short, with 15 bases between. The CDR3 nucleotides read TGCAGCGTTGAACTCAAACCTGGAATGGGCTACACCTTC. Protein: CSVELKPGMGYTF.

J is TRBJ2-5 and V is TRBV18; D is possibly TRBD2 (6 bases). The V and J ends lost 3 bases and 3 bases respectively, with 11 bases between them. This CDR3 comprises 14 residues. Germline V lookup: CDR1 KGHSH, CDR2 LQKENI. The CDR3 spells CASSPTRREETQYF. As DNA, the CDR3 is TGTGCCAGCTCACCGACTAGGCGGGAAGAGACCCAGTACTTC. The full variable domain, completed using reference TRBV18 and TRBJ2-5, is NAGVMQNPRHLVRRRGQEARLRCSPMKGHSHVYWYRQLPEEGLKFMVYLQKENIIDESGMPKERFSAEFPKEGPSILRIQQVVRGDSAAYFCASSPTRREETQYFGPGTRLLVL.

With respect to this clone: Other DNA variants within this sample encode the same CDR3. The V call is TRBV7-9, the J call TRBJ2-7; D might be TRBD2 (5 bases). The CDR3 runs 13 residues. The V end lost 4 bases, the J end lost 3 bases, and 10 bases lay between the germline ends. Germline lookup yields CDR1 SEHNR and CDR2 FQNEAQ (reference sequence). In DNA, the CDR3 is TGTGCCAGCAGCTCTGGACGGGACTACGAGCAGTACTTC. This encodes CASSSGRDYEQYF.

CDR3 sequence: CASSPGVVTDTQYF. DNA for the CDR3: TGTGCCAGCAGCCCTGGGGTGGTCACAGATACGCAGTATTTT. This chain links TRBV7-9 with TRBJ2-3; no clear D gene. Germline values: CDR1 SEHNR, CDR2 FQNEAQ (reference sequence). CDR3 length equals 14 residues. V lost 5 bases to trimming and J lost 2 bases, with 11 bases between them.

The table lists this clone with a few counts. The chain joins TRBV6-6 to TRBJ2-6; perhaps D is TRBD1 or TRBD2 (5 bases each). V was cut by 7 bases and J by 1 base, with 11 bases left in between. Germline loops: CDR1 MNHNY, CDR2 SVGAGI (reference sequence). CDR3 length equals 15 residues. CDR3 in amino acids: CASTGTTSGANVLTF. CDR3 coding DNA: TGTGCCAGCACCGGGACCACATCTGGGGCCAACGTCCTGACTTTC.

This clone was seen more than once but under ten times. The genes are TRBV28 and TRBJ2-1; D unresolved. This CDR3 spans 13 amino acids. CDR1 is MDHEN and CDR2 is SYDVKM in the germline V gene. The V end was cut by 3 bases, the J end by 5 bases, with 8 bases between. The CDR3 DNA reads TGTGCCAGCAGTTTGGCAGAGAACAATGAGCAGTTCTTC. Amino acids: CASSLAENNEQFF.

This rearrangement joins TRBV28 to TRBJ1-2, with TRBD1 identical over 9 bases. CDR1 is MDHEN and CDR2 is SYDVKM in the germline V gene. The junction had 7 bases not matched to a gene; V was cut back by 6 bases and J by 2 bases. The CDR3 is 15 residues long. The chain's CDR3 is CASSYLTGGNYGYTF. The CDR3 DNA follows: TGTGCCAGCAGCTACCTCACAGGGGGCAACTATGGCTACACCTTC.